A single sample gave rise to the 9 T cell receptor beta chains below, sequenced in a study of cytomegalovirus exposure and HLA in healthy donors. The PCR employed 60 Vbeta primers together with 13 Jbeta primers. The method was immunoSEQ multiplex PCR; TCRdb's version includes in-frame clones alone and lacks a portion of them. Its listing shows 150,000 to 200,000 clones. Sequenced material: PBMCs. The receptors come from a woman aged 18-29 years in good health and CMV-seropositive.

V usage is TRBV6-1 and J usage is TRBJ1-2; perhaps TRBD1 as D (5 bases). Germline V lookup: CDR1 MNHNS, CDR2 SASEGT. V was pared by 8 bases and J by 1 base, with 11 bases between. The CDR3 extends over 13 amino acids. The CDR3 protein is CASRGGLNYGYTF. As DNA, the CDR3 is TGTGCCAGCCGGGGGGGACTTAACTATGGCTACACCTTC.

The V and J genes are TRBV18 and TRBJ1-1; 7 positions match TRBD1. V shed 6 bases, J shed 5 bases, and the junction held 9 bases outside the gene matches. Germline V gene lookup returns CDR1 KGHSH and CDR2 LQKENI. CDR3 length: 14 amino acids. The CDR3 is CASSTDTGATEAFF. CDR3 DNA: TGTGCCAGCTCCACCGACACAGGGGCAACTGAAGCTTTCTTT.

This chain connects TRBV6-1 to TRBJ2-2; D may be TRBD1 (6 bases). The germline gives CDR1 MNHNS, CDR2 SASEGT. This CDR3 comprises 14 residues. V gave up 5 bases and J gave up 4 bases, with 11 bases separating them. The CDR3 DNA follows: TGTGCCAGCAGTCGTACAGGGAGCACCGGGGAGCTGTTTTTT. It specifies CASSRTGSTGELFF.

The chain joins TRBV5-4 to TRBJ1-1, with 7 bases identical to TRBD1. Trimming cost V 4 bases and J 4 bases; bases outside gene matches: 7. Germline CDR1 SGHNT, CDR2 YYREEE (reference sequence). The CDR3 is 14 amino acids. The CDR3: CASSPGGSVTEAFF. The CDR3 DNA is TGTGCCAGCAGCCCAGGGGGGTCGGTCACTGAAGCTTTCTTT. Complete variable domain (other parts from reference TRBV5-4 and TRBJ1-1): ETGVTQSPTHLIKTRGQQVTLRCSSQSGHNTVSWYQQALGQGPQFIFQYYREEENGRGNFPPRFSGLQFPNYSSELNVNALELDDSALYLCASSPGGSVTEAFFGQGTRLTVV.

The rearrangement links TRBV7-8 to TRBJ2-1; 9 bases align to TRBD1. Germline V gene sequence: CDR1 SGHVS, CDR2 FQNEAQ. The CDR3 has 16 amino acids. Trimming took 2 bases from V and 3 from J; bases not matched to a gene: 5. The CDR3 sequence: CASSLTGTGLYNEQFF. The DNA of the CDR3 is TGTGCCAGCAGCTTAACCGGGACAGGGCTCTACAATGAGCAGTTCTTC.

The chain uses TRBV2 and TRBJ1-1, with D hard to call. CDR3 length equals 11 residues. Trimming shortened V by 1 base and J by 11 bases, and 8 bases separated the two germline ends. CDR1 and CDR2 from the germline V gene are SNHLY and FYNNEI. In DNA, the CDR3 is TGTGCCAGCAGTGAAGGGCAGGTCGCTTTCTTT. It specifies CASSEGQVAFF.

The chain is built from TRBV5-1 and TRBJ2-7; 9 positions match TRBD2. The CDR3 covers 15 residues. Looked up from germline, CDR1 is SGHRS and CDR2 is YFSETQ. After removal of 4 bases from V and 4 bases from J, the junction contained 9 bases not matched to a gene. CDR3 loop: CASSPRGSGSYEQYF. The CDR3 region has the DNA TGCGCCAGCAGCCCTCGGGGTAGCGGGAGTTACGAGCAGTACTTC.

This chain uses TRBV15 with TRBJ1-1; 8 bases are a match to TRBD1. This CDR3 spans 17 amino acids. The germline gives CDR1 LNHNV, CDR2 YYDKDF (reference sequence). V lost 5 bases to trimming and J lost 1 base; unmatched junction nucleotides: 12. CDR3 sequence (DNA): TGTGCCACCAGCGGCCAGGACAGGGACCTCAGGAACACTGAAGCTTTCTTT. Its translation is CATSGQDRDLRNTEAFF.

CDR3 loop: CASSLGTGPEQYF. CDR3 nucleotide sequence: TGCGCCAGCAGCTTGGGGACAGGACCTGAACAGTACTTC. V usage is TRBV5-1 and J usage is TRBJ2-7; TRBD1 agrees at 7 bases. Germline CDR1 SGHRS, CDR2 YFSETQ. V lost 0 bases, J lost 10 bases, and 7 bases stayed unmatched. CDR3 length: 13 residues.